Listed here are 17 T cell receptor beta chains from one sample, sequenced in a study of control samples from healthy donors and cancer patients. Clones were sequenced by immunoSEQ multiplex PCR, and TCRdb holds only the in-frame ones, with some missing. The sample has 85,000 to 120,000 clones, around 90% seen once; the top ten hold 2% to 2.5%. Sequencing input: blood. The receptor set was obtained from a woman between 18 and 29 years old in good health.

The chain combines TRBV2 with TRBJ2-7; no definite D call. The CDR3 totals 12 residues. Germline assignment: CDR1 SNHLY and CDR2 FYNNEI. Trimming took off 4 bases at V and 1 base at J, with 5 bases between the two ends. In DNA, the CDR3 is TGTGCCAGCAGTGTTCCTTCCTACGAGCAGTACTTC. It is translated as CASSVPSYEQYF.

V usage is TRBV24-1 and J usage is TRBJ1-2; 7 positions match TRBD1. Per the germline V gene, CDR1 is KGHDR and CDR2 is SFDVKD. CDR3 length: 15 residues. V dropped 4 bases and J dropped 4; count of bases not matched to a gene: 8. The DNA for the CDR3 is TGTGCCACCAGTGACGGACAGGTTATACCCTATGGCTACACCTTC. Its translation: CATSDGQVIPYGYTF.

In DNA form, the CDR3 reads TGTGCCAGCAGTGAGGGACTAGCGGTTGACAATGAGCAGTTCTTC. Translating it yields CASSEGLAVDNEQFF. The V and J genes are TRBV25-1 and TRBJ2-1; TRBD2 agrees at 11 bases. Losses at the gene ends were 3 bases for V and 5 bases for J; bases not matched to a gene: 3. Germline-derived CDR1 and CDR2 are MGHDK and SYGVNS. This CDR3 is built from 15 residues.

This chain joins TRBV6-5 and TRBJ2-7; D uncertain. V lost 10 bases and J lost 6, with 19 bases in between. The length of the CDR3 is 13 residues. Germline assignment: CDR1 MNHEY and CDR2 SVGAGI. The CDR3 sequence: CATQLGRTSEQYF. DNA of the CDR3: TGTGCCACCCAGCTCGGGCGAACGAGCGAGCAGTACTTC.

The V gene is TRBV5-4, the J gene TRBJ2-7; perhaps TRBD2 as D (5 bases). With 7 bases removed from V and 6 bases from J, the gap between germline ends came to 14 bases. The CDR3 sequence is 12 residues long. Looked up from germline, CDR1 is SGHNT and CDR2 is YYREEE (reference sequence). Written as DNA, the CDR3 is TGTGCCAGCCACCTGGGAGAGGGCGAGCAGTACTTC. This encodes CASHLGEGEQYF.

V and J are TRBV11-2 and TRBJ2-3; 8 bases fit TRBD1. CDR3 size: 14 residues. Trimming cost V 4 bases and J 3 bases; bases outside gene matches: 3. The V gene's germline CDR1 is SGHAT and CDR2 FQNNGV. Here the CDR3 reads CASSYRQGTDTQYF. The CDR3 DNA reads TGTGCCAGCAGCTATAGACAGGGGACAGATACGCAGTATTTT.

Here the CDR3 reads CASSELWYYGYTF. The CDR3 region has the DNA TGTGCCAGCTCCGAGCTTTGGTACTATGGCTACACCTTC. This chain joins TRBV25-1 and TRBJ1-2; the D is unclear. V gave up 8 bases and J gave up 3 bases, with 13 bases separating them. Germline V gene data show CDR1 as MGHDK and CDR2 as SYGVNS. The CDR3 spans 13 residues.

This chain uses TRBV9 with TRBJ2-2, with TRBD1 as a possible D gene (5 bases). The V gene lost 4 bases and the J gene lost 4 bases, with 8 bases spanning the gap. The germline V gene encodes CDR1 SGDLS and CDR2 YYNGEE. The CDR3 sequence is 13 residues long. The CDR3 reads CASSRQTTGELFF. The CDR3 region has the DNA TGTGCCAGCAGCCGACAGACCACCGGGGAGCTGTTTTTT.

A few counts support this clone. The chain uses TRBV27 and TRBJ1-6, with D possibly matching TRBD1 (5 bases). CDR1 is MNHEY, CDR2 SMNVEV, per germline (reference sequence). V was pared by 4 bases and J by 4 bases, with 14 bases between. CDR3 length equals 16 residues. CDR3 bases: TGTGCCAGCAGTTATGGGGTCGGGGGATATAATTCACCCCTCCACTTT. The encoded protein is CASSYGVGGYNSPLHF.

This clone was seen a handful of times. This chain uses TRBV5-6 with TRBJ1-1; 9 nucleotides align to TRBD1. CDR3 length: 13 residues. Germline-derived CDR1 and CDR2 are SGHDT and YYEEEE. J lost 9 bases, V lost 4 bases, and 7 bases had no gene match. As DNA, the CDR3 is TGTGCCAGCAGCGTATCACAGGGGGCGCAAGCTTTCTTT. Encoded protein: CASSVSQGAQAFF.

V is TRBV6-5 and J is TRBJ2-7; D is unclear. V lost 4 bases and J 0 bases, leaving 7 bases between the germline ends. The germline V gene encodes CDR1 MNHEY and CDR2 SVGAGI. The CDR3 loop spans 13 amino acids. The CDR3 sequence: CASSFVGSYEQYF. The CDR3 bases are TGTGCCAGCAGTTTTGTCGGCTCCTACGAGCAGTACTTC.

This chain's CDR3 is CAWSPQGNYGYTF. The CDR3 DNA follows: TGTGCCTGGAGTCCGCAGGGGAACTATGGCTACACCTTC. The chain is built from TRBV30 and TRBJ1-2, with D possibly matching TRBD1 (6 bases). The CDR3 loop spans 13 amino acids. The V gene's germline CDR1 is GTSNPN and CDR2 SVGIG (reference sequence). V dropped 2 bases and J dropped 2 bases, with 9 bases sitting between them.

This clone was picked up one time. This sequence joins TRBV5-8 and TRBJ1-3; D possibly corresponds to TRBD1 (6 bases). The CDR3 extends over 18 amino acids. V was shortened by 1 base and J by 2 bases, with 19 bases between the two germline ends. Germline V gene data show CDR1 as SGHTS and CDR2 as YDEGEE. The DNA for the CDR3 is TGTGCCAGCAGCTTGATTGGCGTCGATAGGGGGACTGGAAACACCATATATTTT. This sequence encodes CASSLIGVDRGTGNTIYF.

This sequence joins TRBV5-1 and TRBJ2-1; a possible D gene is TRBD2 (6 bases). CDR1 and CDR2 from the germline V gene are SGHRS and YFSETQ. V was shortened by 3 bases and J by 0 bases, with 16 bases between the two germline ends. The CDR3 is 17 amino acids. This chain's CDR3 is CASSSLPGLRSYNEQFF. DNA for the CDR3: TGCGCCAGCAGCTCGTTACCGGGACTTCGCTCCTACAATGAGCAGTTCTTC.

This chain joins TRBV5-4 and TRBJ1-1; a weak D match, TRBD1 (6 bases). The CDR3 is 14 amino acids. Germline values: CDR1 SGHNT, CDR2 YYREEE (reference sequence). Trimming removed 4 bases at V and 0 bases at J, with 10 bases between. CDR3 protein: CASSRTGMNTEAFF. The CDR3 DNA sequence: TGTGCCAGCAGCCGTACAGGGATGAACACTGAAGCTTTCTTT.

V gene TRBV6-5 combines with J gene TRBJ1-1; unclear D gene. Per germline, CDR1 MNHEY and CDR2 SVGAGI. Trimming stripped 8 bases from V and 12 bases from J, with 22 bases between. The CDR3 extends over 13 amino acids. CDR3 sequence: CASDKGSLTESFF. Written as DNA, the CDR3 is TGTGCCAGCGATAAGGGCAGCCTGACTGAGTCTTTCTTT.

V and J are TRBV7-9 and TRBJ1-3; no definite D call. The V and J ends lost 6 bases and 4 bases respectively, with 13 bases between them. From germline, CDR1 is SEHNR and CDR2 FQNEAQ (reference sequence). The CDR3 totals 14 residues. The CDR3 DNA follows: TGTGCCAGCAGTACGAGGGAGTCCGGAAACACCATATATTTT. It yields the protein CASSTRESGNTIYF. Full variable domain (outside the CDR3, taken from reference TRBV7-9 and TRBJ1-3): DTGVSQNPRHKITKRGQNVTFRCDPISEHNRLYWYRQTLGQGPEFLTYFQNEAQLEKSRLLSDRFSAERPKGSFSTLEIQRTEQGDSAMYLCASSTRESGNTIYFGEGSWLTVV.